What follows are 21 T cell receptor beta chains derived from one specimen sequenced in a study of control samples from healthy donors and cancer patients. Some clones are missing from TCRdb's copy, which holds only in-frame ones; the method was immunoSEQ multiplex PCR. Here the sample spans some 170,000 clones, around 94% being singletons. The sequencing input was PBMCs. The receptors derive from a man aged 60 to 75 with colorectal cancer.

This chain connects TRBV7-2 to TRBJ2-1, with D possibly being TRBD1 or TRBD2 (5 bases each). This CDR3 is built from 16 residues. Germline CDR1 is SGHTA and CDR2 is FQGNSA. V lost 5 bases, J lost 4 bases, and 18 bases lay in between. CDR3 nucleotide sequence: TGTGCCAGCAGCGCCTTTACGGGACCGGGGTACAATGAGCAGTTCTTC. Translation: CASSAFTGPGYNEQFF.

This clone was recorded only once. The genes are TRBV7-9 and TRBJ2-5; 9 positions agree with TRBD1. The CDR3 extends over 16 amino acids. V was clipped by 0 bases and J by 2 bases; unmatched bases: 4. Germline lookup yields CDR1 SEHNR and CDR2 FQNEAQ (reference sequence). CDR3 sequence (DNA): TGTGCCAGCAGCTTAGCCGGGACAGGGCCACAAGAGACCCAGTACTTC. Translation gives CASSLAGTGPQETQYF.

This clone was observed once. V usage is TRBV11-2 and J usage is TRBJ1-5, with 9 bases fitting TRBD1. CDR1 is SGHAT, CDR2 FQNNGV, per germline. This CDR3 contains 15 residues. Germline trimming cut 1 base from V and 6 bases from J; bases unmatched to any gene: 4. The CDR3 region has the DNA TGTGCCAGCAGCTTAGGGGGACAGGGTGTTCAGCCCCAGCATTTT. It encodes CASSLGGQGVQPQHF. Looking up the rest from reference TRBV11-2 and TRBJ1-5 gives the full variable domain: EAGVAQSPRYKIIEKRQSVAFWCNPISGHATLYWYQQILGQGPKLLIQFQNNGVVDDSQLPKDRFSAERLKGVDSTLKIQPAKLEDSAVYLCASSLGGQGVQPQHFGDGTRLSIL.

The V call is TRBV7-9, the J call TRBJ2-1; 15 nucleotides match TRBD2. Germline V gene data show CDR1 as SEHNR and CDR2 as FQNEAQ (reference sequence). V lost 5 bases, J lost 10 bases, and 12 bases stayed unmatched. This CDR3 comprises 17 residues. DNA of the CDR3: TGTGCCAGCAGCACCTACCCCGGGACTAGCGGGGGGATGGAGCAGTTCTTC. This gives the protein CASSTYPGTSGGMEQFF.

The V gene is TRBV28, the J gene TRBJ1-5; no reliable D call. The CDR3 is 11 residues long. V shed 1 base and J shed 16 bases, with 11 bases lying between them. CDR1 is MDHEN, CDR2 SYDVKM, per germline. CDR3 DNA: TGTGCCAGCAGTTTATACAGCCTCTTCCATTTT. This gives the protein CASSLYSLFHF. Variable domain in full (rest from reference TRBV28 and TRBJ1-5): DVKVTQSSRYLVKRTGEKVFLECVQDMDHENMFWYRQDPGLGLRLIYFSYDVKMKEKGDIPEGYSVSREKKERFSLILESASTNQTSMYLCASSLYSLFHFGDGTRLSIL.

The V call is TRBV5-6, the J call TRBJ1-4, with a possible D match to TRBD1 (6 bases). V lost 4 bases and J lost 11, with 15 bases in between. The CDR3 has 13 residues. Germline V gene lookup returns CDR1 SGHDT and CDR2 YYEEEE. CDR3: CASSQPAGEKLFF. CDR3 in DNA: TGTGCCAGCAGCCAACCCGCAGGGGAGAAACTGTTTTTT.

The chain links TRBV7-9 to TRBJ1-1, with a possible D match to TRBD1 (5 bases). Trimming took off 3 bases at V and 10 bases at J, with 12 bases between the two ends. CDR3 length equals 12 residues. Germline values: CDR1 SEHNR, CDR2 FQNEAQ (reference sequence). CDR3 residues: CASSFISGPAFF. The CDR3, as DNA: TGTGCCAGCAGCTTTATATCGGGACCAGCTTTCTTT. Together with reference TRBV7-9 and TRBJ1-1, the CDR3 gives the full variable domain: DTGVSQNPRHKITKRGQNVTFRCDPISEHNRLYWYRQTLGQGPEFLTYFQNEAQLEKSRLLSDRFSAERPKGSFSTLEIQRTEQGDSAMYLCASSFISGPAFFGQGTRLTVV.

V is TRBV10-1 and J is TRBJ1-2; TRBD1 aligns across 7 bases. This CDR3 has 14 residues. V lost 6 bases to trimming and J lost 3 bases; unmatched junction nucleotides: 7. The germline gives CDR1 WNHNN, CDR2 SYGVQD (reference sequence). DNA of the CDR3: TGCGCCAGCAGCCCCAGGGGGGGATACTATGGCTACACCTTC. It specifies CASSPRGGYYGYTF.

The CDR3, as DNA: TGTGCCAGCAGCCTTCAGACAGACTCCTACGAGCAGTACTTC. As protein: CASSLQTDSYEQYF. The V and J genes are TRBV11-2 and TRBJ2-7, with D possibly matching TRBD1 (5 bases). V lost 5 bases to trimming and J lost 0 bases, with 11 bases between them. Germline values: CDR1 SGHAT, CDR2 FQNNGV. The length of the CDR3 is 14 residues. The variable domain in full, with the rest retrieved from reference TRBV11-2 and TRBJ2-7, is EAGVAQSPRYKIIEKRQSVAFWCNPISGHATLYWYQQILGQGPKLLIQFQNNGVVDDSQLPKDRFSAERLKGVDSTLKIQPAKLEDSAVYLCASSLQTDSYEQYFGPGTRLTVT.

The count of this clone is one. The V call is TRBV4-1, the J call TRBJ2-7; 9 bases match TRBD1. The CDR3 contains 14 residues. Germline CDR1 reads MGHRA; CDR2 reads YSYEKL. With V trimmed by 4 bases and J by 6 bases, 7 bases remained unmatched. DNA of the CDR3: TGCGCCAGCAGCCGGGACAGGGACCTCGGCGAGCAGTACTTC. It is translated as CASSRDRDLGEQYF.

The CDR3 is CASSSRDSHYGYTF. The CDR3 DNA is TGTGCCAGCAGCTCCCGGGACAGTCACTATGGCTACACCTTC. The chain uses TRBV27 and TRBJ1-2; 7 bases agree with TRBD1. V shed 6 bases and J 3 bases; nucleotides not matched to a gene: 7. This CDR3 region has 14 residues. CDR1 is MNHEY, CDR2 SMNVEV, per germline (reference sequence).

The CDR3 nucleotides read TGTGCCAGCAGCGTAGGAGGGACCGTACCAGAGACCCAGTACTTC. The encoded protein is CASSVGGTVPETQYF. This chain joins TRBV9 and TRBJ2-5; D possibly uses TRBD1 or TRBD2 (5 bases each). CDR3 length equals 15 residues. V lost 0 bases and J 4 bases, leaving 13 bases between the germline ends. Germline values: CDR1 SGDLS, CDR2 YYNGEE.

The V gene is TRBV11-2, the J gene TRBJ1-2, with a possible D match to TRBD1 (5 bases). The CDR3 has 14 amino acids. The germline gives CDR1 SGHAT, CDR2 FQNNGV. Trimming left V 3 bases short and J 8 bases short, with 16 bases between. The CDR3 loop is CASSLVGAWGGYTF. In DNA form, the CDR3 reads TGTGCCAGCAGCTTGGTCGGGGCCTGGGGGGGCTACACCTTC.

V and J are TRBV14 and TRBJ2-5; 11 positions match TRBD2. Germline V lookup: CDR1 SGHDN, CDR2 FVKESK. With V trimmed by 6 bases and J by 5 bases, 2 bases remained unmatched. The CDR3 consists of 13 residues. CDR3 nucleotide sequence: TGTGCCAGCAGTTGGACTAGCGGGGAGACCCAGTACTTC. Its protein product is CASSWTSGETQYF.

The V gene is TRBV9, the J gene TRBJ2-6, with D uncertain. The CDR3 totals 17 residues. With 3 bases removed from V and 0 bases from J, the gap between germline ends came to 13 bases. Germline V gives CDR1 SGDLS, CDR2 YYNGEE. The CDR3 DNA is TGTGCCAGCAGCGCTGAGATTGGGTCCTCTGGGGCCAACGTCCTGACTTTC. Translating it yields CASSAEIGSSGANVLTF. The full variable domain, with the rest looked up from reference TRBV9 and TRBJ2-6, is DSGVTQTPKHLITATGQRVTLRCSPRSGDLSVYWYQQSLDQGLQFLIQYYNGEERAKGNILERFSAQQFPDLHSELNLSSLELGDSALYFCASSAEIGSSGANVLTFGAGSRLTVL.

This chain uses TRBV19 with TRBJ2-2, with TRBD1 matching 8 bases. After removal of 4 bases from V and 2 bases from J, the junction contained 3 bases not matched to a gene. The CDR3 has 15 residues. CDR1 and CDR2 from the germline V gene are LNHDA and SQIVND (reference sequence). The CDR3 DNA sequence: TGTGCCAGTAGTAGACAGGGGATCAACACCGGGGAGCTGTTTTTT. It is translated as CASSRQGINTGELFF.

The chain joins TRBV24-1 to TRBJ2-3; TRBD1 matches 9 bases. Germline V gene sequence: CDR1 KGHDR, CDR2 SFDVKD. The CDR3 is 16 amino acids. Germline trimming cut 4 bases from V and 5 bases from J; bases unmatched to any gene: 9. For the CDR3, the DNA is TGTGCCACCAGTGACACCGGGACAGGGAGGGAAGATACGCAGTATTTT. Translated, it gives CATSDTGTGREDTQYF.

This clone has just a few counts. The chain carries TRBV12-3 or TRBV12-4 and TRBJ1-6; D is uncertain. V was cut by 6 bases and J by 11 bases, with 11 bases left in between. CDR3 length: 12 amino acids. CDR3 region: CASSQDMPPLHF. The CDR3 region has the DNA TGTGCCAGCAGCCAAGATATGCCACCCCTCCACTTT.

J is TRBJ2-7 and V is TRBV24-1, with 10 bases identical to TRBD1. This CDR3 is built from 15 residues. Looked up from germline, CDR1 is KGHDR and CDR2 is SFDVKD. The junction had 8 bases not matched to a gene; V was cut back by 5 bases and J by 5 bases. CDR3 in amino acids: CATSAPGQGQDEQYF. CDR3 coding DNA: TGTGCCACCAGTGCACCGGGACAGGGGCAGGACGAGCAGTACTTC.

Here the CDR3 reads CASRPGANEQFF. In DNA form, the CDR3 reads TGTGCCAGCAGGCCCGGGGCGAATGAGCAGTTCTTC. The gene calls are TRBV6-4 and TRBJ2-1; D is possibly TRBD1 or TRBD2 (5 bases each). Trimming removed 6 bases from V and 7 bases from J, with 10 bases in between. Looked up from germline, CDR1 is MRHNA and CDR2 is SNTAGT. This CDR3 has 12 residues.

This clone was seen a single time. The chain combines TRBV10-3 with TRBJ2-3; 7 positions match TRBD2. The CDR3 is 13 amino acids. The V gene end was trimmed by 7 bases and the J gene end by 3 bases; junction bases not matched to a gene: 4. The germline gives CDR1 ENHRY, CDR2 SYGVKD. The CDR3 DNA follows: TGTGCCATCACACGCGGGAGTACAGATACGCAGTATTTT. Its protein is CAITRGSTDTQYF.